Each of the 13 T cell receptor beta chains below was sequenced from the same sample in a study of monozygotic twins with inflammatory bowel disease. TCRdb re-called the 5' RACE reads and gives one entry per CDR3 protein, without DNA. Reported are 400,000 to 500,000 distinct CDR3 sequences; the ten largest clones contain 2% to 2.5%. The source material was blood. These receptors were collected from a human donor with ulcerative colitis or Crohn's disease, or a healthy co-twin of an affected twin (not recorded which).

The CDR3 is CASSLFGRESVAKNMQYF. J is TRBJ2-4 and V is TRBV11-2. Per the germline V gene, CDR1 is SGHAT and CDR2 is FQNNGV. The CDR3 runs to 18 residues.

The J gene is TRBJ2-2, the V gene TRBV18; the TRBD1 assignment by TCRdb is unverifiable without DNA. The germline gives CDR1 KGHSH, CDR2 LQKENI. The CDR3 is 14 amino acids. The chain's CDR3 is CASTGQTNTGELFF.

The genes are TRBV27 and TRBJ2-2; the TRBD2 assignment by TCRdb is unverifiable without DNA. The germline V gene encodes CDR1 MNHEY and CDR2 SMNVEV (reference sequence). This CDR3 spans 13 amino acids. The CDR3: CASRSSGFGELFF.

The CDR3 spells CSASHNNRRADTQYF. The V gene is TRBV20-1, the J gene TRBJ2-3; TCRdb's D call of TRBD2 is untestable without DNA. The length of the CDR3 is 15 residues. CDR1 DFQATT and CDR2 SNEGSKA come from the germline V gene (reference sequence).

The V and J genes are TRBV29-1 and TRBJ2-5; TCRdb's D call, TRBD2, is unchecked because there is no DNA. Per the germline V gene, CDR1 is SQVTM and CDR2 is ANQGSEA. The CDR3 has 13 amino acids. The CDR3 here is CSVTGTRGETQYF.

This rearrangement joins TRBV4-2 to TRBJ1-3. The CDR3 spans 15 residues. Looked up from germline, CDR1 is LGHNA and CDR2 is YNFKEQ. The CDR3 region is CASSHDLGAGNTIYF.

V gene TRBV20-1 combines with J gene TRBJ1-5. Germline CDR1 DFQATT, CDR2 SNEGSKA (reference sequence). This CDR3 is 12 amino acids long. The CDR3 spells CSASIPNQPQHF.

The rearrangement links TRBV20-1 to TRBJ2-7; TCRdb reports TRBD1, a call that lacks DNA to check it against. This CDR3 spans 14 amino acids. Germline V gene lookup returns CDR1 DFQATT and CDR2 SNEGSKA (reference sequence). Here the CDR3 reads CSARWGVSSYEQYF.

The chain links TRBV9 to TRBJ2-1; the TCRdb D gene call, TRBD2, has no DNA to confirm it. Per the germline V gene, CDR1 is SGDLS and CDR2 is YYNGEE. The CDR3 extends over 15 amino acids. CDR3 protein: CASSSGLAGANEQFF.

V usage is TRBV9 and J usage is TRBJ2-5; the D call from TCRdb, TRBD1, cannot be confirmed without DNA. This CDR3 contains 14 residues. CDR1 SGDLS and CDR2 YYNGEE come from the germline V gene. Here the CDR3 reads CASSKHWGGETQYF.

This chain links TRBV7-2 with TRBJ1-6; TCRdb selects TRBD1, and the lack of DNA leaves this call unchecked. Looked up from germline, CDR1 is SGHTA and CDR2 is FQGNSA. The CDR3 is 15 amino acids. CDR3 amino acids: CASSPTGGRNSPLHF.

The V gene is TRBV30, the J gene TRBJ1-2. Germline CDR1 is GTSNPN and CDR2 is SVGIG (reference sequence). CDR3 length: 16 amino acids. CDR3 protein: CAWRLDGASNFYGYTF.

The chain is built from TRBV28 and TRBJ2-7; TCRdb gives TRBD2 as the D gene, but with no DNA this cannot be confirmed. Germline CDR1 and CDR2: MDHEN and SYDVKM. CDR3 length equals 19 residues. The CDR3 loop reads CASSFVVLAGGAHFHEQYF.